One sample yielded the 24 T cell receptor beta chains listed below, sequenced in a study of blood T cells in healthy people across ages (dated by TCRdb to 2015 to 2017). The library was prepared using 5' RACE. Sequenced using an Illumina HiSeq 2500. A second PCR of about 6 to 11 cycles was run with a J-beta primer mix and a sample-barcoded 5' primer. TCRdb reprocessed the public reads (quality trimming at Q25 with fastp, clone calling with MiXCR) and kept in-frame beta chains. When rows share a CDR3 protein, they turn into one entry using the most common DNA and genes. This sample lists about 720,000 distinct CDR3 sequences; around 25% were detected once. Clones ranked in the top ten supply roughly 3.5% of the sample. These data also featured in a second study, about T cells of mothers and their children.

The sequenced sample consisted of blood. The receptors come from a boy under 18 in good health.

This clonotype was counted a few times. The J gene is TRBJ2-2, the V gene TRBV19, with a possible D match to TRBD2 (6 bases). V lost 2 bases and J 5 bases, leaving 15 bases between the germline ends. Looked up from germline, CDR1 is LNHDA and CDR2 is SQIVND (reference sequence). The CDR3 spans 16 residues. The CDR3 nucleotides read TGTGCCAGTAGTATACTCCGGGACCGGGAGACCGGGGAGCTGTTTTTT. This sequence encodes CASSILRDRETGELFF.

The chain has TRBV12-3 or TRBV12-4 and TRBJ2-4; D is unclear. The CDR3 consists of 13 residues. Trimming removed 0 bases at V and 13 bases at J, with 13 bases between. CDR3 coding DNA: TGTGCCAGCAGTTTAGCGCCCGACGGAAGACAGTACTTC. Translating gives CASSLAPDGRQYF.

The rearrangement joins TRBV4-3 to TRBJ2-5; TRBD2 matches 9 bases. The assigned J gene may be wrong: the sequence end matches TRBJ2-7 better. The CDR3 runs 19 residues. The germline V gene encodes CDR1 LGHNA and CDR2 YSLEER. The CDR3 sequence is CASSQGLPMGGGVIYEQYF. The CDR3 DNA is TGCGCCAGCAGCCAAGGACTCCCCATGGGCGGGGGGGTCATTTACGAGCAGTACTTC.

This clonotype has only a few counts. The chain combines TRBV6-1 with TRBJ1-1; D is unresolved. There are 16 residues in the CDR3. Germline assignment: CDR1 MNHNS and CDR2 SASEGT. Trimming left V 8 bases short and J 0 bases short, with 19 bases between. The CDR3: CASSSYPNHLNTEAFF. In DNA, the CDR3 is TGTGCCAGCTCTTCTTATCCAAACCATTTGAACACTGAAGCTTTCTTT.

The chain joins TRBV20-1 to TRBJ2-5; D unclear. The DNA matches TRBJ2-7 better at its end, which makes the J call doubtful. The CDR3 is 13 residues long. Germline V gene sequence: CDR1 DFQATT, CDR2 SNEGSKA (reference sequence). CDR3 sequence reads: CSARDPFSYEQYF. In DNA, the CDR3 is TGCAGTGCTAGAGATCCCTTCTCCTACGAGCAGTACTTC.

A few counts support this clonotype. This rearrangement joins TRBV6-2 or TRBV6-3 to TRBJ2-5; D possibly corresponds to TRBD1 (6 bases). The CDR3 runs to 14 residues. V lost 2 bases and J lost 4, with 11 bases in between. Germline V gives CDR1 MNHEY, CDR2 SVGEGT. The CDR3 reads CASSYVDSRETQYF. The CDR3 coding sequence is TGTGCCAGCAGTTACGTGGACAGCCGAGAGACCCAGTACTTC.

This chain connects TRBV20-1 to TRBJ2-7; the D is unclear. This CDR3 has 12 amino acids. Germline V gives CDR1 DFQATT, CDR2 SNEGSKA (reference sequence). The V and J ends lost 0 bases and 0 bases respectively, with 3 bases between them. In nucleotides, the CDR3 is TGCAGTGCTAGAGACCACTCCTACGAGCAGTACTTC. This codes for CSARDHSYEQYF.

This clonotype was observed a few times. The genes are TRBV20-1 and TRBJ2-7; D could derive from TRBD1 or TRBD2 (6 bases each). The CDR3 extends over 16 amino acids. V was pared by 5 bases and J by 2 bases, with 22 bases between. Germline values: CDR1 DFQATT, CDR2 SNEGSKA (reference sequence). CDR3 protein: CSAPAILRGRAYEQYF. CDR3 bases: TGCAGTGCTCCAGCCATTCTTCGGGGGCGGGCCTACGAGCAGTACTTC.

The V gene is TRBV7-9, the J gene TRBJ2-1; no firm D call. V gave up 5 bases and J gave up 6 bases, with 8 bases separating them. Germline lookup yields CDR1 SEHNR and CDR2 FQNEAQ (reference sequence). The CDR3 sequence is 12 residues long. For the CDR3, the DNA is TGTGCCAGCAGCCCCTTCGGCAATGAGCAGTTCTTC. Its translation: CASSPFGNEQFF.

This clonotype was counted between two and nine times. V usage is TRBV18 and J usage is TRBJ2-5; 7 bases agree with TRBD2. The junction had 9 bases not matched to a gene; V was cut back by 3 bases and J by 5 bases. The CDR3 is made up of 15 amino acids. Per germline, CDR1 KGHSH and CDR2 LQKENI. The CDR3 DNA reads TGTGCCAGCTCACCTCAGCGGGGAGATGGGGAGACCCAGTACTTC. Translated: CASSPQRGDGETQYF.

This clonotype occurred a few times. The chain carries TRBV6-2 or TRBV6-3 and TRBJ1-2; D not certain. Germline assignment: CDR1 MNHEY and CDR2 SVGEGT. The CDR3 has 14 residues. V lost 6 bases and J lost 4, with 15 bases in between. The CDR3 sequence: CASRTLDGGYGYTF. The CDR3 DNA reads as TGTGCCAGCAGAACACTGGACGGCGGCTATGGCTACACCTTC.

This clonotype turned up a few times. The rearrangement joins TRBV5-1 to TRBJ2-3, with unresolved D. The V end lost 0 bases, the J end lost 7 bases, and 15 bases lay between the germline ends. The CDR3 consists of 15 residues. Germline V gene lookup returns CDR1 SGHRS and CDR2 YFSETQ. The CDR3 bases are TGCGCCAGCAGCTTGGTTCCCCTCACACGCCATACGCAGTATTTT. This translates into CASSLVPLTRHTQYF.

CDR3 region: CSVEPGRTEAFF. As DNA, the CDR3 is TGCAGCGTAGAACCGGGTCGCACTGAAGCTTTCTTT. This chain connects TRBV29-1 to TRBJ1-1, with D unclear. CDR3 length equals 12 residues. From germline, CDR1 is SQVTM and CDR2 ANQGSEA. Trimming shortened V by 6 bases and J by 4 bases, and 12 bases separated the two germline ends.

J is TRBJ2-1 and V is TRBV6-1; possibly TRBD2 for D (7 bases). TRBJ2-5 explains the end of the DNA better; the J call may be wrong. The germline gives CDR1 MNHNS, CDR2 SASEGT. This CDR3 contains 16 residues. The CDR3 DNA is TGTGCCAGCAGTGAATCCCCGGGGGGCCCCCCCGAGACCCAGTACTTC. Residues: CASSESPGGPPETQYF.

A few counts support this clonotype. The chain couples TRBV6-6 to TRBJ2-5; 9 nucleotides line up with TRBD1. The germline CDR1 and CDR2 sequences are MNHNY and SVGAGI (reference sequence). V trimming: 6 bases; J trimming: 2 bases; junction bases outside the gene matches: 7. The CDR3 consists of 15 residues. CDR3 amino acids: CASSPVDRGQETQYF. The CDR3, as DNA: TGTGCCAGCAGCCCCGTCGACAGGGGGCAAGAGACCCAGTACTTC.

The genes are TRBV20-1 and TRBJ2-1; TRBD2 agrees at 9 bases. The V gene's germline CDR1 is DFQATT and CDR2 SNEGSKA (reference sequence). The CDR3 runs 14 residues. Losses at the gene ends were 2 bases for V and 4 bases for J; bases not matched to a gene: 3. The CDR3 loop is CSARRTSGYNEQFF. The CDR3, as DNA: TGCAGTGCTAGACGCACTAGCGGGTACAATGAGCAGTTCTTC.

This chain connects TRBV20-1 to TRBJ2-3; 9 nucleotides agree with TRBD2. V shed 4 bases, J shed 2 bases, and the junction held 7 bases outside the gene matches. The CDR3 covers 15 residues. Looked up from germline, CDR1 is DFQATT and CDR2 is SNEGSKA (reference sequence). CDR3 DNA: TGCAGTGCTAAGGTAGCGGGAGTTCTCACAGATACGCAGTATTTT. It yields the protein CSAKVAGVLTDTQYF.

The J gene is TRBJ2-5, the V gene TRBV28; D is unresolved. The DNA end is a closer match to TRBJ2-7, so the J assignment may be wrong. The CDR3 is 12 amino acids. Germline CDR1 is MDHEN and CDR2 is SYDVKM. The CDR3 here is CASSPTTIEQYF. CDR3 coding DNA: TGTGCCAGCAGTCCTACGACCATCGAGCAGTACTTC.

The chain uses TRBV3-1 and TRBJ1-3; perhaps TRBD1 as D (5 bases). The CDR3 has 14 residues. Germline CDR1 LGHDT, CDR2 YNNKEL (reference sequence). V lost 1 base, J lost 5 bases, and 9 bases lay in between. CDR3 sequence: CASSQGTLRNTIYF. DNA for the CDR3: TGTGCCAGCAGCCAAGGGACATTGAGAAACACCATATATTTT.

The V and J genes are TRBV7-6 and TRBJ1-1; TRBD1 matches 7 bases. Germline CDR1 is SGHVS and CDR2 is FNYEAQ. V lost 5 bases and J lost 6; bases outside the gene matches: 12. The CDR3 consists of 15 residues. CDR3 nucleotide sequence: TGTGCCAGCAGCCCCTCCCCGACAGGGAGTCCTGAAGCTTTCTTT. It yields the protein CASSPSPTGSPEAFF.

In its sample, this clonotype was seen a few times. CDR3 amino acids: CASSSPPGTGNTEAFF. Here the CDR3 DNA reads TGTGCCAGCAGTTCCCCCCCCGGGACAGGTAACACTGAAGCTTTCTTT. The chain uses TRBV28 and TRBJ1-1, with 8 bases that match TRBD1. Germline lookup yields CDR1 MDHEN and CDR2 SYDVKM. V shed 4 bases, J shed 2 bases, and the junction held 9 bases outside the gene matches. The CDR3 spans 16 residues.

The V and J genes are TRBV11-3 and TRBJ2-5; 15 bases are shared with TRBD2. V lost 5 bases to trimming and J lost 5 bases; unmatched junction nucleotides: 12. This CDR3 has 18 residues. In germline, CDR1 is SGHNT, CDR2 YENEEA. The CDR3 region is CASSPGLAGGPGGETQYF. Here the CDR3 DNA reads TGTGCCAGCAGCCCCGGACTAGCGGGAGGGCCCGGCGGGGAGACCCAGTACTTC.

Only a few counts were recorded for this clonotype. The genes are TRBV7-9 and TRBJ2-2; D gene unclear. CDR1 is SEHNR, CDR2 FQNEAQ, per germline (reference sequence). V lost 1 base and J lost 8, with 5 bases in between. This CDR3 comprises 12 residues. The chain's CDR3 is CASSLVFGELFF. CDR3 sequence (DNA): TGTGCCAGCAGCTTAGTCTTTGGGGAGCTGTTTTTT. Drawing the rest from reference TRBV7-9 and TRBJ2-2, the complete variable domain is DTGVSQNPRHKITKRGQNVTFRCDPISEHNRLYWYRQTLGQGPEFLTYFQNEAQLEKSRLLSDRFSAERPKGSFSTLEIQRTEQGDSAMYLCASSLVFGELFFGEGSRLTVL.

The gene calls are TRBV20-1 and TRBJ2-7; TRBD1 matches 8 bases. The end of the DNA aligns better with TRBJ2-5, so the J call may be wrong. CDR3 length equals 13 residues. CDR1 is DFQATT and CDR2 is SNEGSKA in the germline V gene (reference sequence). CDR3 sequence reads: CSARRTGYETQYF. The CDR3 region has the DNA TGCAGTGCTAGGAGGACAGGGTACGAGACCCAGTACTTC.